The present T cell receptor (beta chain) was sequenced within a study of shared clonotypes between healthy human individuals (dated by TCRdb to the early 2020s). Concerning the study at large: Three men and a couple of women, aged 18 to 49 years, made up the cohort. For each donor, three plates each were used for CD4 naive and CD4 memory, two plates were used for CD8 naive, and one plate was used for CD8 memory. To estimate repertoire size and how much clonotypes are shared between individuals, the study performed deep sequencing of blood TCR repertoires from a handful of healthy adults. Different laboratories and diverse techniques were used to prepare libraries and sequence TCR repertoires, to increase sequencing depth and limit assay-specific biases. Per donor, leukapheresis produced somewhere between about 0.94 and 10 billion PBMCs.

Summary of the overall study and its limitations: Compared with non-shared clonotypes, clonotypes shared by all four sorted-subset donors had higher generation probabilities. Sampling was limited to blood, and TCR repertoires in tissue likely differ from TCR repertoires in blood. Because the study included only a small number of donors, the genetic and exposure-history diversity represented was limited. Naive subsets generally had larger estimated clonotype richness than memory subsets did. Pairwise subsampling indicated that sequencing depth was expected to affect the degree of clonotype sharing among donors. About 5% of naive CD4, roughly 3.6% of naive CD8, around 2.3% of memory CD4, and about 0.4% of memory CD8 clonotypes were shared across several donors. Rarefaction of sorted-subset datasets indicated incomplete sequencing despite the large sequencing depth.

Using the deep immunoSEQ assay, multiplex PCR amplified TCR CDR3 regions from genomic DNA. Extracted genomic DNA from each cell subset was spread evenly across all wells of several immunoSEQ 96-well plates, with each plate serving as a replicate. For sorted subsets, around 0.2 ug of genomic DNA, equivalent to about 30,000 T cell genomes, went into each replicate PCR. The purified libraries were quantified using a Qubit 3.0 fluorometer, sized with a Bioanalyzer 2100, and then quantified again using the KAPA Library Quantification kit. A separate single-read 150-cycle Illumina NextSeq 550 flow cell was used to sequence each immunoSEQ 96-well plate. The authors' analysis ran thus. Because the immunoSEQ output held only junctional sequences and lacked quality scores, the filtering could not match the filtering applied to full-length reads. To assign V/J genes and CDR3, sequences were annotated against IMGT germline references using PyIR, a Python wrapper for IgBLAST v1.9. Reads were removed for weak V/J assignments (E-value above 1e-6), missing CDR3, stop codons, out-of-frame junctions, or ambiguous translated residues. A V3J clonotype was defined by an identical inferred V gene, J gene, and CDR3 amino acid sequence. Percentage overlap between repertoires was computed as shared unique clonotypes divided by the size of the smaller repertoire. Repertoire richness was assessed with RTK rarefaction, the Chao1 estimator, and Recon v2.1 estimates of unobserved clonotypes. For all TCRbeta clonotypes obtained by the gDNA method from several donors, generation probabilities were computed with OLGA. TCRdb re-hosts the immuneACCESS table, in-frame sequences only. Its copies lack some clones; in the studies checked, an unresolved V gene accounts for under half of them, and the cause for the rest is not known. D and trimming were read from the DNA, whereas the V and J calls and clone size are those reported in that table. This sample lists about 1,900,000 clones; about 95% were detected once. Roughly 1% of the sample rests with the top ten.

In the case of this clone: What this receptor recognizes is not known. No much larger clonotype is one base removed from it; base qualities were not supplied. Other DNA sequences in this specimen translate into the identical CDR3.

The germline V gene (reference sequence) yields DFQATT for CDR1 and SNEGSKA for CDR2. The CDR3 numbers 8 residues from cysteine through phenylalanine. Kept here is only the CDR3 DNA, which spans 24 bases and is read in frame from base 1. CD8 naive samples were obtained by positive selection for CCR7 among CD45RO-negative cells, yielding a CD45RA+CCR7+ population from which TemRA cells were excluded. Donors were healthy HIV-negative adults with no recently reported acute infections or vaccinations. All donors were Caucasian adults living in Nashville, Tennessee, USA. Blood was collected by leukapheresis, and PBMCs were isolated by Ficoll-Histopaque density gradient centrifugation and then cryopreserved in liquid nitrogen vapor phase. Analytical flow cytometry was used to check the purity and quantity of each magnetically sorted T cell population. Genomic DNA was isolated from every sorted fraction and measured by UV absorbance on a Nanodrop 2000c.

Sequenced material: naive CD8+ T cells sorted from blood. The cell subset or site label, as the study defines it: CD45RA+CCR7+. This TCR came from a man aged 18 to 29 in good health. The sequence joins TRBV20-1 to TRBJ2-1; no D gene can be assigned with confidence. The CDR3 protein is CSVGEQFF. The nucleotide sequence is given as TGCAGCGTTGGTGAGCAGTTCTTC.